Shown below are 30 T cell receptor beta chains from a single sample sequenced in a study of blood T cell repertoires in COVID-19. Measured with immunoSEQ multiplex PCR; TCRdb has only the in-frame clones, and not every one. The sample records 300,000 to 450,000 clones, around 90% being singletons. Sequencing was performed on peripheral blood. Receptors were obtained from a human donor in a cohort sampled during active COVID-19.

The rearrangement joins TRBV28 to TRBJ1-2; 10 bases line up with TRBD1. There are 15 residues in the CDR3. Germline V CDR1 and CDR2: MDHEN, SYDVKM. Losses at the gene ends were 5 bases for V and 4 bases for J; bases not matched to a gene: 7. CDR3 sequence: CASSLPDRGLYGYTF. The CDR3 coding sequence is TGTGCCAGCAGTCTCCCCGACAGGGGGCTCTATGGCTACACCTTC.

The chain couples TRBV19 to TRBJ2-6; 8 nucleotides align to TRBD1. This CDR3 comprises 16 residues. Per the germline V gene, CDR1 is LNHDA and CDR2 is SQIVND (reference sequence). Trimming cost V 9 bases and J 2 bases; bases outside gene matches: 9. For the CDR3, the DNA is TGTGCCAGCGCTAGTCAGGGGGCAGCTGGGGCCAACGTCCTGACTTTC. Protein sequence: CASASQGAAGANVLTF.

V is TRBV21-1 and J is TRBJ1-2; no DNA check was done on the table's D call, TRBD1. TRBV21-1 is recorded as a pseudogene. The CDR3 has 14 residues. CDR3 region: CASSSGTGGYGYTF. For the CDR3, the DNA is TGTGCCAGCAGCTCCGGGACAGGGGGCTATGGCTACACCTTC.

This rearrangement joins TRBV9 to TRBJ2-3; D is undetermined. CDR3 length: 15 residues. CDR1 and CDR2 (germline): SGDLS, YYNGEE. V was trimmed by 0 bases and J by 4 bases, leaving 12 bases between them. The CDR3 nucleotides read TGTGCCAGCAGCGTAGGAGTGTCTACAGCAGATACGCAGTATTTT. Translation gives CASSVGVSTADTQYF.

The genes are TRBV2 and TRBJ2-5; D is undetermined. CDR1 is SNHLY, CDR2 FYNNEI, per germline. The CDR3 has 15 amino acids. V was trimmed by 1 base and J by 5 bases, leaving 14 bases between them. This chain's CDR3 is CASSEGPPDVETQYF. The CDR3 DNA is TGTGCCAGCAGTGAAGGGCCGCCCGATGTGGAGACCCAGTACTTC.

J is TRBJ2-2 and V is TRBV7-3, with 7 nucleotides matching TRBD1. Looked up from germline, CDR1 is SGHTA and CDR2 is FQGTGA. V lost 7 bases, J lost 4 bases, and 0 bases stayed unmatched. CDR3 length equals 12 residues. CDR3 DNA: TGTGCCAGCACAGGGGGCACCGGGGAGCTGTTTTTT. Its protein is CASTGGTGELFF.

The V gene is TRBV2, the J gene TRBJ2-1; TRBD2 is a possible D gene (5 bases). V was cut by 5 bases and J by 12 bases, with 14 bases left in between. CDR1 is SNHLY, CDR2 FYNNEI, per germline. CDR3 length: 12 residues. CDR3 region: CASSPSPGMQFF. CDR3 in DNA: TGTGCCAGCAGTCCCTCCCCGGGAATGCAGTTCTTC.

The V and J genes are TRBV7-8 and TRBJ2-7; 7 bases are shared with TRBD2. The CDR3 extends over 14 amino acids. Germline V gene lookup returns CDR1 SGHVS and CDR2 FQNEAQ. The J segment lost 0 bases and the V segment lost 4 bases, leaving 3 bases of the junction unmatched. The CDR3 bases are TGTGCCAGCAGCTGGGGGGGGGACTCCTACGAGCAGTACTTC. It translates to CASSWGGDSYEQYF.

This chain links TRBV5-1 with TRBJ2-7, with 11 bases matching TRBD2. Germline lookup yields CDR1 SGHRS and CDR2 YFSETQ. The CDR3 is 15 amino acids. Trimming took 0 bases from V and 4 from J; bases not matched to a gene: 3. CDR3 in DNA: TGCGCCAGCAGCTTGGAGGCTAGCGGGAGGTACGAGCAGTACTTC. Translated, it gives CASSLEASGRYEQYF.

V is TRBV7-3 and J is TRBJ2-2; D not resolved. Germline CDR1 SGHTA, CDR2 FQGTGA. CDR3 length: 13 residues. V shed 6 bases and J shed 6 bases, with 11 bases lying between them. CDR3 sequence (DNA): TGTGCCAGCAGTCGACGTGAGGCCGGGGAGCTGTTTTTT. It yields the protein CASSRREAGELFF.

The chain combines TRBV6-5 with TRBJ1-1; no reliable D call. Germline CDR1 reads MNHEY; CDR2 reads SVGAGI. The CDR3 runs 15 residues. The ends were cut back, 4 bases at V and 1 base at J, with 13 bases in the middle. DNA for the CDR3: TGTGCCAGCAGTTTAAACCGAGGGCCGAACACTGAAGCTTTCTTT. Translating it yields CASSLNRGPNTEAFF.

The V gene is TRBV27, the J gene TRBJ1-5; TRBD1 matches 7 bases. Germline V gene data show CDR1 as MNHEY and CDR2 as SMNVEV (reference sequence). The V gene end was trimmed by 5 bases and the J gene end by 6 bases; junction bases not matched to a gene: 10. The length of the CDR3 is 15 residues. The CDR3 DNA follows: TGTGCCAGCAGTACAAACAGGGGACGGGGTCAGCCCCAGCATTTT. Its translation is CASSTNRGRGQPQHF.

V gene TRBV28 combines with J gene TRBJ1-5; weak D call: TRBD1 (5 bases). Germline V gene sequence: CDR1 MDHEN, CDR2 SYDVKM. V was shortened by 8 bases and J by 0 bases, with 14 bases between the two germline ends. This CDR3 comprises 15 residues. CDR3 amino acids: CASEWAGYSNQPQHF. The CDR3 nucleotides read TGTGCCAGCGAATGGGCAGGGTATAGCAATCAGCCCCAGCATTTT.

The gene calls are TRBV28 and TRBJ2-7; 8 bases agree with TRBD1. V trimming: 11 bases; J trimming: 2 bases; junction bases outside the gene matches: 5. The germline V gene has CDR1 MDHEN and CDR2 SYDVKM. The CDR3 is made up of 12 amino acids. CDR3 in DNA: TGTGCCGCAGGGGGCCCAACCTACGAGCAGTACTTC. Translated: CAAGGPTYEQYF.

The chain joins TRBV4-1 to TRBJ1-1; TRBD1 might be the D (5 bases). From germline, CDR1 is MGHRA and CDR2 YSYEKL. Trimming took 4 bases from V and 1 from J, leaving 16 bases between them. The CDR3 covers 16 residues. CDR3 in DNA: TGCGCCAGCAGCCGAGAAGGGGTAGGAGCGAACACTGAAGCTTTCTTT. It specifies CASSREGVGANTEAFF.

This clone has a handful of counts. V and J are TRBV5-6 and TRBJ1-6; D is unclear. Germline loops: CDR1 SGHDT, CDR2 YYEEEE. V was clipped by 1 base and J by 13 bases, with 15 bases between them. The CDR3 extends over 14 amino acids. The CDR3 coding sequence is TGTGCCAGCAGCTTGTGGCAGGTCTTAGCGCCCCTCCACTTT. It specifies CASSLWQVLAPLHF.

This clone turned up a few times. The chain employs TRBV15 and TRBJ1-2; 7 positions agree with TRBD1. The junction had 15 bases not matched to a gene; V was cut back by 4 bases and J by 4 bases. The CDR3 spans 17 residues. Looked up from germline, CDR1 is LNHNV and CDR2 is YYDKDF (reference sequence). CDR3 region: CATSNPTGFNSGYGYTF. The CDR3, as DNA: TGTGCCACCAGCAACCCGACAGGGTTCAATAGCGGCTATGGCTACACCTTC.

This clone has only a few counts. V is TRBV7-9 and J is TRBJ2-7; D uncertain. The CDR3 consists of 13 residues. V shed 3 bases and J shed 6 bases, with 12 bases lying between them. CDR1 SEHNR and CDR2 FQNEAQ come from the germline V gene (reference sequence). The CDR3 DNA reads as TGTGCCAGCAGCTTGGAGTGGGTGGGCGAGCAGTACTTC. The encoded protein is CASSLEWVGEQYF.

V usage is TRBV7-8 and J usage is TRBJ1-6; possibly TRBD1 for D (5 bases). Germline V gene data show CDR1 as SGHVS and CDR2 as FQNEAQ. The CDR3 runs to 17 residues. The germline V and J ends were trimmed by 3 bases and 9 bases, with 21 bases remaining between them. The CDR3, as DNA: TGTGCCAGCAGCTTCGACAGCAAAGGGTGGCAAGGTTCACCCCTCCACTTT. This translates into CASSFDSKGWQGSPLHF.

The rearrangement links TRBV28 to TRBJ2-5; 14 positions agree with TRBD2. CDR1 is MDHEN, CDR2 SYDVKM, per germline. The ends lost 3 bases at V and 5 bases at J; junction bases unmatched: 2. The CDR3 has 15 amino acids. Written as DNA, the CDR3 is TGTGCCAGCAGTTTCCGACTAGCGGGAGGGGAGACCCAGTACTTC. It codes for CASSFRLAGGETQYF.

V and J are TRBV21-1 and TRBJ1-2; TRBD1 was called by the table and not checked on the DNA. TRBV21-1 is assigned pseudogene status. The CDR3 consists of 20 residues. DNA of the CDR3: TGTGCCAGCAGCACCCGACAGGGGGCATTTTTTTTAACTCCTGGGTATGGCTACACCTTC. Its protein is CASSTRQGAFFLTPGYGYTF.

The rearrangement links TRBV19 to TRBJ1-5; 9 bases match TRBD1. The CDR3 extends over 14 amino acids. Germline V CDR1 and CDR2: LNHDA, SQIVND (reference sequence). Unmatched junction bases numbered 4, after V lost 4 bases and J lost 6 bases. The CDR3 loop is CASSTRDRVQPQHF. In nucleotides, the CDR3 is TGTGCCAGTAGTACTAGGGACAGGGTTCAGCCCCAGCATTTT.

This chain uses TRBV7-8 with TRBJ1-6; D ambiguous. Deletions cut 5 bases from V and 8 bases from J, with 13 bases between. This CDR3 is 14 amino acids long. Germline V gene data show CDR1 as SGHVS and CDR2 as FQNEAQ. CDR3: CASSQQRRDSPLHF. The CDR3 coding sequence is TGTGCCAGCAGCCAGCAAAGGAGAGATTCACCCCTCCACTTT.

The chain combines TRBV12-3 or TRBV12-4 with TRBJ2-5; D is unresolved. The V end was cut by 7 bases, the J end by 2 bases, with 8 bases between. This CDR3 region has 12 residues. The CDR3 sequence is CASTQAQETQYF. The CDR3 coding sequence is TGTGCCAGCACGCAGGCTCAAGAGACCCAGTACTTC.

The CDR3 spells CASSPGSTGELFF. CDR3 DNA: TGTGCCAGCAGTCCCGGGAGCACCGGGGAGCTGTTTTTT. This chain links TRBV6-6 with TRBJ2-2; D perhaps matches TRBD2 (6 bases). Germline CDR1 MNHNY, CDR2 SVGAGI (reference sequence). The CDR3 has 13 residues. The ends were cut back, 5 bases at V and 4 bases at J, with 8 bases in the middle.

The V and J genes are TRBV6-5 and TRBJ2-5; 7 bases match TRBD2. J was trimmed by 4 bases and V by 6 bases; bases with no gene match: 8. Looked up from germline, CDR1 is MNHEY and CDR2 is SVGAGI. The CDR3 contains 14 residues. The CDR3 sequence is CASRPVPGGETQYF. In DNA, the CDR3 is TGTGCCAGCAGACCGGTCCCGGGGGGAGAGACCCAGTACTTC.

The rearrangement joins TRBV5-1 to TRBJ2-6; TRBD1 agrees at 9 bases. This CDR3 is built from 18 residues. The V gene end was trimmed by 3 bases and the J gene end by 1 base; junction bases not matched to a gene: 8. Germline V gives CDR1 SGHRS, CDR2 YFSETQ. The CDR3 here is CASSWGWDRASGANVLTF. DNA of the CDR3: TGCGCCAGCAGCTGGGGTTGGGACAGGGCATCTGGGGCCAACGTCCTGACTTTC.

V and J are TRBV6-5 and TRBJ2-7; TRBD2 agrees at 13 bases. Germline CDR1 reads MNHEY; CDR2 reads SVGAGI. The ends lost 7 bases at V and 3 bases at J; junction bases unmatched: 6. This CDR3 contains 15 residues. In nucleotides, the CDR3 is TGTGCCAGCAAACCGGGACTAGCGGGATTCTACGAGCAGTACTTC. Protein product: CASKPGLAGFYEQYF.

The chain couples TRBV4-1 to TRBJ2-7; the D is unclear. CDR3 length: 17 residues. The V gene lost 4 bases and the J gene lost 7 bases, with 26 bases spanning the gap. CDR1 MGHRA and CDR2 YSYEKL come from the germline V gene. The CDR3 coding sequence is TGCGCCAGCAGCCCCAGCCCTTCTTGGGCCTTCTCTATTGAGCAGTACTTC. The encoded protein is CASSPSPSWAFSIEQYF.

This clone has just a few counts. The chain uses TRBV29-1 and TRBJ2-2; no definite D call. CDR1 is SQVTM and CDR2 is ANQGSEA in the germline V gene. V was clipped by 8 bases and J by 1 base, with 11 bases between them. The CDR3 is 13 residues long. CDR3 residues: CSFDLGNTGELFF. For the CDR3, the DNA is TGCAGCTTCGACTTGGGGAACACCGGGGAGCTGTTTTTT.